The 25 T cell receptor beta chains given below trace back to one sample, sequenced in a study of OX40 agonist ivuxolimab in advanced cancers. Libraries were built with the immunoSEQ multiplex PCR assay. TCRdb retrieved this table from immuneACCESS and kept in-frame rearrangements only. Not all clones are present; in checked studies, unresolved V genes account for under half, and no reason is known for the remainder. Counted in this sample were tens of thousands of clones; roughly 80% of them appeared once. The ten largest clones capture about a tenth of the sample. This material consisted of CD4+ or CD8+ T cells sorted from blood, taken in a trial of the OX40 agonist ivuxolimab. The receptor set was obtained from an adult with an advanced solid tumor such as melanoma, head and neck, liver or kidney cancer.

The rearrangement uses TRBV10-3 and TRBJ2-3, with 9 bases lining up with TRBD2. The J segment lost 5 bases and the V segment lost 6 bases, leaving 6 bases of the junction unmatched. Germline CDR1 and CDR2: ENHRY and SYGVKD. This CDR3 comprises 14 residues. The CDR3 here is CAIRAAGGLDTQYF. The CDR3 DNA sequence: TGTGCCATCAGGGCAGCGGGGGGCCTAGATACGCAGTATTTT.

This CDR3 reads CATADRAMGETQYF. CDR3 bases: TGTGCCACCGCGGACAGGGCTATGGGAGAGACCCAGTACTTC. The genes are TRBV10-3 and TRBJ2-5, with TRBD1 matching 8 bases. CDR3 length equals 14 residues. Unmatched junction bases numbered 11, after V lost 10 bases and J lost 4 bases. Germline V gene lookup returns CDR1 ENHRY and CDR2 SYGVKD.

CDR3 residues: CASSTRVNGQPQHF. DNA of the CDR3: TGTGCCAGCAGTACCCGGGTCAACGGGCAGCCCCAGCATTTT. The chain links TRBV27 to TRBJ1-5, with D unclear. Trimming left V 5 bases short and J 7 bases short, with 15 bases between. CDR1 and CDR2 from the germline V gene are MNHEY and SMNVEV (reference sequence). This CDR3 comprises 14 residues.

The chain recombines TRBV19 with TRBJ1-4; a possible D gene is TRBD1 (5 bases). Germline loops: CDR1 LNHDA, CDR2 SQIVND (reference sequence). The CDR3 sequence is 15 residues long. The V end was cut by 3 bases, the J end by 6 bases, with 14 bases between. Written as DNA, the CDR3 is TGTGCCAGTAGTATGGGGGGGAGGCATGATGAAAAACTGTTTTTT. Encoded protein: CASSMGGRHDEKLFF.

This clone was observed a handful of times. V and J are TRBV5-6 and TRBJ2-7; D is unresolved. V was shortened by 0 bases and J by 4 bases, with 11 bases between the two germline ends. There are 14 residues in the CDR3. Looked up from germline, CDR1 is SGHDT and CDR2 is YYEEEE. For the CDR3, the DNA is TGTGCCAGCAGCTTGGAAGGTGGTCGGTACGAGCAGTACGTC. It specifies CASSLEGGRYEQYV.

The chain combines TRBV14 with TRBJ2-7, with 9 bases matching TRBD2. CDR3 size: 13 residues. The V segment lost 2 bases and the J segment 7 bases; nucleotides outside the gene matches: 3. CDR1 is SGHDN and CDR2 is FVKESK in the germline V gene. The CDR3 sequence: CASSQYLAGEQYF. The CDR3 DNA reads TGTGCCAGCAGCCAATACCTAGCGGGGGAGCAGTACTTC.

This sequence joins TRBV5-1 and TRBJ1-1; 7 bases map to TRBD1. CDR3 size: 15 residues. CDR1 and CDR2 from the germline V gene are SGHRS and YFSETQ. The V gene end was trimmed by 1 base and the J gene end by 1 base; junction bases not matched to a gene: 4. The CDR3 loop reads CASSLNAGGNTEAFF. DNA for the CDR3: TGCGCCAGCAGCTTGAACGCAGGGGGGAACACTGAAGCTTTCTTT.

The chain uses TRBV7-2 and TRBJ1-4, with TRBD1 identical over 8 bases. The CDR3 consists of 12 residues. Trimming at V came to 3 bases and at J to 12 bases, leaving 3 bases not matched to a gene. Germline V gives CDR1 SGHTA, CDR2 FQGNSA. CDR3 sequence (DNA): TGTGCCAGCAGCTTCGGACAGGGACAACTGTTTTTT. Translated: CASSFGQGQLFF.

The V gene is TRBV10-2, the J gene TRBJ1-3; unclear D gene. The CDR3 spans 13 residues. V was shortened by 0 bases and J by 2 bases, with 2 bases between the two germline ends. Germline V gene lookup returns CDR1 WSHSY and CDR2 SAAADI. The CDR3 sequence: CASSESAGNTIYF. DNA of the CDR3: TGCGCCAGCAGTGAGTCGGCTGGAAACACCATATATTTT.

V and J are TRBV5-1 and TRBJ2-3; D remains ambiguous. Per germline, CDR1 SGHRS and CDR2 YFSETQ. V lost 5 bases and J 3 bases, leaving 13 bases between the germline ends. The CDR3 is 14 residues long. The CDR3 nucleotides read TGCGCCAGCAGTTCGGCAGTAGGGACAGATACGCAGTATTTT. Translation: CASSSAVGTDTQYF. The variable domain in full, with the rest retrieved from reference TRBV5-1 and TRBJ2-3, is KAGVTQTPRYLIKTRGQQVTLSCSPISGHRSVSWYQQTPGQGLQFLFEYFSETQRNKGNFPGRFSGRQFSNSRSEMNVSTLELGDSALYLCASSSAVGTDTQYFGPGTRLTVL.

The genes are TRBV28 and TRBJ2-7, with D perhaps TRBD2 (6 bases). V lost 7 bases and J lost 5, with 15 bases in between. Germline V lookup: CDR1 MDHEN, CDR2 SYDVKM. The CDR3 is 13 amino acids. The CDR3 DNA sequence: TGTGCCAGCATTCGGGACTCCCCCCACGAGCAGTACTTC. Its translation: CASIRDSPHEQYF.

J is TRBJ2-1 and V is TRBV19; 9 bases match TRBD1. The germline gives CDR1 LNHDA, CDR2 SQIVND (reference sequence). J lost 5 bases, V lost 4 bases, and 12 bases had no gene match. The length of the CDR3 is 17 residues. The CDR3 reads CASSRLQGAGIDNEQFF. The CDR3 coding sequence is TGTGCCAGTAGTAGGCTACAGGGGGCGGGGATCGACAATGAGCAGTTCTTC.

The CDR3 sequence: CASSFGTSGTNEQFF. The CDR3 DNA follows: TGCGCCAGCAGCTTTGGGACTAGCGGGACCAATGAGCAGTTCTTC. The J gene is TRBJ2-1, the V gene TRBV5-1; 13 bases line up with TRBD2. This CDR3 is built from 15 residues. The germline V gene encodes CDR1 SGHRS and CDR2 YFSETQ. V shed 2 bases and J 6 bases; nucleotides not matched to a gene: 2.

This chain links TRBV2 with TRBJ2-3, with a tentative D call TRBD1 (6 bases). V lost 3 bases and J lost 7, with 8 bases in between. The CDR3 length is 12 residues. CDR1 and CDR2 from the germline V gene are SNHLY and FYNNEI. CDR3 bases: TGTGCCAGCAGTGACAGGGGTCATACGCAGTATTTT. Translating gives CASSDRGHTQYF.

The rearrangement links TRBV30 to TRBJ2-7, with 13 bases lining up with TRBD2. The CDR3 runs 16 residues. Germline-derived CDR1 and CDR2 are GTSNPN and SVGIG (reference sequence). Trimming removed 2 bases from V and 3 bases from J; junction bases left unmatched: 7. In nucleotides, the CDR3 is TGTGCCTGGAGTCGGCGGACTAGCGGGAGCAGCTACGAGCAGTACTTC. As protein: CAWSRRTSGSSYEQYF.

This clone appeared a few times. The rearrangement links TRBV18 to TRBJ1-2, with 9 bases lining up with TRBD1. CDR1 and CDR2 from the germline V gene are KGHSH and LQKENI. The CDR3 runs to 15 residues. V trimming: 3 bases; J trimming: 4 bases; junction bases outside the gene matches: 6. The CDR3 here is CASSPRQGEPYGYTF. Written as DNA, the CDR3 is TGTGCCAGCTCACCGAGACAGGGGGAACCCTATGGCTACACCTTC.

This chain links TRBV2 with TRBJ1-5, with D unresolved. The CDR3 is 17 residues long. The germline V and J ends were trimmed by 2 bases and 7 bases, with 21 bases remaining between them. CDR1 SNHLY and CDR2 FYNNEI come from the germline V gene. CDR3 loop: CASSERVWVPERQPQHF. Here the CDR3 DNA reads TGTGCCAGCAGTGAACGGGTCTGGGTCCCGGAGCGCCAGCCCCAGCATTTT.

The chain joins TRBV7-2 to TRBJ2-5; 9 bases map to TRBD1. V gave up 3 bases and J gave up 5 bases; unmatched junction bases: 4. Germline V gene sequence: CDR1 SGHTA, CDR2 FQGNSA. There are 14 residues in the CDR3. This chain's CDR3 is CASSFDRGGETQYF. The CDR3 nucleotides are TGTGCCAGCAGCTTTGACAGGGGGGGGGAGACCCAGTACTTC.

CDR3 nucleotide sequence: TGTGCCAGCACGTCCTCGACAGGGGGCCAGACCGGGGAGCTGTTTTTT. Translation: CASTSSTGGQTGELFF. V gene TRBV25-1 combines with J gene TRBJ2-2; 10 bases are a match to TRBD1. V was clipped by 7 bases and J by 5 bases; unmatched bases: 10. The germline V gene has CDR1 MGHDK and CDR2 SYGVNS. The CDR3 extends over 16 amino acids.

The CDR3 DNA reads TGTGCCAGCAGCACCCGGGACAGGGTAGGAGAGCAGTACTTC. This codes for CASSTRDRVGEQYF. The V call is TRBV14, the J call TRBJ2-7, with 9 bases fitting TRBD1. The CDR3 consists of 14 residues. V shed 5 bases and J 7 bases; nucleotides not matched to a gene: 9. Germline-derived CDR1 and CDR2 are SGHDN and FVKESK.

The chain combines TRBV28 with TRBJ2-5; no clear D. CDR1 is MDHEN and CDR2 is SYDVKM in the germline V gene. The CDR3 contains 15 residues. V was clipped by 6 bases and J by 0 bases, with 14 bases between them. Here the CDR3 reads CASSPGRADQETQYF. DNA for the CDR3: TGTGCCAGCAGCCCCGGCCGGGCAGACCAAGAGACCCAGTACTTC.

The chain is built from TRBV5-1 and TRBJ2-3; D not resolved. The CDR3 extends over 15 amino acids. V lost 2 bases and J lost 0, with 10 bases in between. Per germline, CDR1 SGHRS and CDR2 YFSETQ. The CDR3 reads CASSFGRPSTDTQYF. For the CDR3, the DNA is TGCGCCAGCAGCTTCGGTCGCCCTAGCACAGATACGCAGTATTTT. The full variable domain, rest sourced from reference TRBV5-1 and TRBJ2-3, is KAGVTQTPRYLIKTRGQQVTLSCSPISGHRSVSWYQQTPGQGLQFLFEYFSETQRNKGNFPGRFSGRQFSNSRSEMNVSTLELGDSALYLCASSFGRPSTDTQYFGPGTRLTVL.

The V and J genes are TRBV19 and TRBJ2-7, with 13 bases fitting TRBD2. Per germline, CDR1 LNHDA and CDR2 SQIVND (reference sequence). This CDR3 is 15 amino acids long. The V segment lost 5 bases and the J segment 1 base; nucleotides outside the gene matches: 2. DNA for the CDR3: TGTGCCAGTAGTTTGACTAGCGGGAGGTCCTACGAGCAGTACTTC. Encoded protein: CASSLTSGRSYEQYF.

J is TRBJ2-5 and V is TRBV4-1, with 7 bases identical to TRBD1. V lost 6 bases to trimming and J lost 5 bases; unmatched junction nucleotides: 12. The CDR3 extends over 15 amino acids. CDR1 and CDR2 from the germline V gene are MGHRA and YSYEKL. The chain's CDR3 is CASRVTGTAHETQYF. The CDR3 region has the DNA TGCGCCAGCAGGGTGACCGGGACAGCGCATGAGACCCAGTACTTC.

The V call is TRBV2, the J call TRBJ1-5; D ambiguous. CDR1 SNHLY and CDR2 FYNNEI come from the germline V gene. This CDR3 has 14 residues. Between the trimmed V and J ends, which lost 5 bases and 4 bases, there was a span of 12 bases. Here the CDR3 DNA reads TGTGCCAGCAGTTCCCAGGTAGATAATCAGCCCCAGCATTTT. Translation: CASSSQVDNQPQHF.